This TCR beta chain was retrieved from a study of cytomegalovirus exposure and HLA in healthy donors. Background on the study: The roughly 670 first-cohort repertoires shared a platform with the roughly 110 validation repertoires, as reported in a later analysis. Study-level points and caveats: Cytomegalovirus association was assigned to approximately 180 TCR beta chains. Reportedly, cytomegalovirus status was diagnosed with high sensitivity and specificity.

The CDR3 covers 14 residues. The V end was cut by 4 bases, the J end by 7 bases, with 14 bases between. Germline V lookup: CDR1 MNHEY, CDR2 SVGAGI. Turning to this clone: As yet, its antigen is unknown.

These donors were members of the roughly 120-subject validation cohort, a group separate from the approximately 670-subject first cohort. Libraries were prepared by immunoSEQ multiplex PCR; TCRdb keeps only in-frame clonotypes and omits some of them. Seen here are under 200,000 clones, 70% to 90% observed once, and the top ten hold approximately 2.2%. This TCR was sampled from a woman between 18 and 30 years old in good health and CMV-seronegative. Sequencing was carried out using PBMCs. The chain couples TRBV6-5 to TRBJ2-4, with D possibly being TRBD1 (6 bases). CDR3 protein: CASSSPRQGNIQYF. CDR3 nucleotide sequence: TGTGCCAGCAGTTCCCCCAGGCAGGGGAACATTCAGTACTTC.